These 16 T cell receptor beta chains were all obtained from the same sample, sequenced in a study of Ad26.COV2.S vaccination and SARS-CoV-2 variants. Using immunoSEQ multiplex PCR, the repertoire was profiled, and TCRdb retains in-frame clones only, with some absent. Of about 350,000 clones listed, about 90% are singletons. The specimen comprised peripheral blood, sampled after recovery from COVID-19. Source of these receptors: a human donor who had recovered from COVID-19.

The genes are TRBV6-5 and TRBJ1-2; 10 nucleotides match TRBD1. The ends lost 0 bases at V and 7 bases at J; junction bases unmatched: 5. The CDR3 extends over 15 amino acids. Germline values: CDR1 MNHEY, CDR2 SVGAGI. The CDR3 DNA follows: TGTGCCAGCAGTTACTCCCGGGACAGGGGCTCTGGCTACACCTTC. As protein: CASSYSRDRGSGYTF.

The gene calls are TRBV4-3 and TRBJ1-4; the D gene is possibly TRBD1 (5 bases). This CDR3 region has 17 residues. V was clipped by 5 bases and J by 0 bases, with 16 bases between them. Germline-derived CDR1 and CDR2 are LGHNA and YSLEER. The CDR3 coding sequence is TGCGCCAGCAGCGCAGGGATCGACAAAGCAACTAATGAAAAACTGTTTTTT. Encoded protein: CASSAGIDKATNEKLFF.

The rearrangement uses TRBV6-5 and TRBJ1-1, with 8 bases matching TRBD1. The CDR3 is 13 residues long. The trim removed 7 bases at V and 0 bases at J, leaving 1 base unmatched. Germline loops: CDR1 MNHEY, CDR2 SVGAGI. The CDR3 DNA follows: TGTGCCAGCAAGACAGGGGTGAACACTGAAGCTTTCTTT. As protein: CASKTGVNTEAFF.

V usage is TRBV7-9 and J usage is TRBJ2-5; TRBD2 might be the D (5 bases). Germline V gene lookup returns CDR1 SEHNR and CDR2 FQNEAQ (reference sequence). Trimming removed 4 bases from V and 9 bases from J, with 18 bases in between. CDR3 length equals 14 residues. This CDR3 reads CASSYGLAIGAQYF. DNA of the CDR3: TGTGCCAGCAGCTATGGACTGGCGATTGGGGCCCAGTACTTC.

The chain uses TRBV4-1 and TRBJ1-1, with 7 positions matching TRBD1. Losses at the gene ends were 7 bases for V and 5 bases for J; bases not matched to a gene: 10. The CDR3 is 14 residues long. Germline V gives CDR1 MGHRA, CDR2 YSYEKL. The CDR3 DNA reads TGCGCCAGCACCTCGACAGGGACCCAAACTGAAGCTTTCTTT. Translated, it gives CASTSTGTQTEAFF.

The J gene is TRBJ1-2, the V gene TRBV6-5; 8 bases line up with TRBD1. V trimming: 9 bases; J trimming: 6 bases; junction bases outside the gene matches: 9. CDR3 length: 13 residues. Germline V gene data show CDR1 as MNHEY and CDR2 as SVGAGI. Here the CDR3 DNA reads TGTGCCAGATGGGGGGGACAGGCGAATGGCTACACCTTC. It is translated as CARWGGQANGYTF.

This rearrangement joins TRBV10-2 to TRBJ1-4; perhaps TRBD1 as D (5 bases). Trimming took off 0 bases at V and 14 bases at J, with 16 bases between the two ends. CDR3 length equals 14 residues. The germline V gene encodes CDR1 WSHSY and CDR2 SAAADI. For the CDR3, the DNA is TGCGCCAGCAGTGAGTCCGGGGGGGGAGGACCCCTGTTTTTT. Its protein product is CASSESGGGGPLFF.

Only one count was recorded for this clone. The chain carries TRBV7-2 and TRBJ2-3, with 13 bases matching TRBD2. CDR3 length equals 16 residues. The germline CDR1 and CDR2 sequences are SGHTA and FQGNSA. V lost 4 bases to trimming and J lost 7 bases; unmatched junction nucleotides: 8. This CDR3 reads CASSSRGGLAGNTQYF. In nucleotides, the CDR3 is TGTGCCAGCAGCTCCCGGGGGGGACTAGCGGGGAATACGCAGTATTTT.

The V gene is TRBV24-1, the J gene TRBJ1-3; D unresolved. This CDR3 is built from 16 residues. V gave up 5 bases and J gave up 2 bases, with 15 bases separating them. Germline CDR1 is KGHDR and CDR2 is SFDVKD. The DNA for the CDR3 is TGTGCCACCAGTGTCATAGGGATAGTGCCTGGAAACACCATATATTTT. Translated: CATSVIGIVPGNTIYF.

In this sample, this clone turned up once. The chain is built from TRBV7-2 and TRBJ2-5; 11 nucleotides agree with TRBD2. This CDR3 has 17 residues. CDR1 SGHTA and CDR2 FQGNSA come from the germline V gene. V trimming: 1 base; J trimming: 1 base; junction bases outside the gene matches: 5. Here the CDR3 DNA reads TGTGCCAGCAGCTTAGTAGGTAGCGGGGGGGTCCAAGAGACCCAGTACTTC. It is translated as CASSLVGSGGVQETQYF.

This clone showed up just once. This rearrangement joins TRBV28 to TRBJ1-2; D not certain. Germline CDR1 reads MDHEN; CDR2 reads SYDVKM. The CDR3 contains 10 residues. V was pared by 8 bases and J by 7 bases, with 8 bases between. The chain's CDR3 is CASASGGYTF. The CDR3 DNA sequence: TGTGCCAGCGCTTCGGGTGGCTACACCTTC.

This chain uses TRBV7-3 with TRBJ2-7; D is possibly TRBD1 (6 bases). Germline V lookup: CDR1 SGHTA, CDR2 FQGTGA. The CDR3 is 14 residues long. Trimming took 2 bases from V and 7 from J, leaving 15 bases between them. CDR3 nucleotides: TGTGCCAGCAGCTTACTCCCAACCCAGGGGGAGCAGTACTTC. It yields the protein CASSLLPTQGEQYF.

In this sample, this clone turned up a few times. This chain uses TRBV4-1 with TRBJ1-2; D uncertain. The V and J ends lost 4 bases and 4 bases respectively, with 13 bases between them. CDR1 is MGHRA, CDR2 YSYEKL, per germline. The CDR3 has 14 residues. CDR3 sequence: CASSRLWGGYGYTF. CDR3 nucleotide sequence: TGCGCCAGCAGCCGCTTATGGGGAGGCTATGGCTACACCTTC.

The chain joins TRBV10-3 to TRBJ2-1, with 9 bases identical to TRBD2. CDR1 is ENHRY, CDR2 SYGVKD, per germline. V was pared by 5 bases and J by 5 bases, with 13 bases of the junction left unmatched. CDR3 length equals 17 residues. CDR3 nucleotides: TGTGCCATCAGTCCCGAGGGTAGCGGGGGTTTCCACAATGAGCAGTTCTTC. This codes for CAISPEGSGGFHNEQFF.

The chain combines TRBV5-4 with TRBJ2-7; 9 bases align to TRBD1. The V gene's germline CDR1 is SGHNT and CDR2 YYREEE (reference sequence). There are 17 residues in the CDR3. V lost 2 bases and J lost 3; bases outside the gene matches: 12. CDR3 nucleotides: TGTGCCAGCAGCTTAAGACTCCCTGGACAGGGGATCTACGAGCAGTACTTC. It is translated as CASSLRLPGQGIYEQYF.

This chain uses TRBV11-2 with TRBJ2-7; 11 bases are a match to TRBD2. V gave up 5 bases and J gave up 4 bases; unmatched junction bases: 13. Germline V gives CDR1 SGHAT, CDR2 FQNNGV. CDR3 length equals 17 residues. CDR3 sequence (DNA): TGTGCCAGCAGCCTTAGCGGGGGGGCGACTTCGTTTTACGAGCAGTACTTC. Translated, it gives CASSLSGGATSFYEQYF.